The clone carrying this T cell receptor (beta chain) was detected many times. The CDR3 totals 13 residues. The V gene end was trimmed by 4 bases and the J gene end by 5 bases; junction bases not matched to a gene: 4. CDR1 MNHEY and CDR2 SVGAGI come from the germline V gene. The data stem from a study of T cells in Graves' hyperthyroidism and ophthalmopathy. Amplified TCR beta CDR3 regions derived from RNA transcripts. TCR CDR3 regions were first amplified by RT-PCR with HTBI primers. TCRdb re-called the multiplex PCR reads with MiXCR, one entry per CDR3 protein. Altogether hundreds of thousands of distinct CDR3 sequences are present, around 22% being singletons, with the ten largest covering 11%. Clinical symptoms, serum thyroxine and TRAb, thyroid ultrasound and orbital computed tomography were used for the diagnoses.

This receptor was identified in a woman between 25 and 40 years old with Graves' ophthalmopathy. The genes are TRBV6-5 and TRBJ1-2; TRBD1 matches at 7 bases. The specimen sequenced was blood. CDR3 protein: CASSSRTGYGYTF. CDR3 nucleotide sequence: TGTGCCAGCAGTTCGAGGACAGGATATGGCTACACCTTC.